Following are 20 T cell receptor beta chains from one sample sequenced in a study of T cells in Graves' hyperthyroidism and ophthalmopathy. RNA transcripts were the template for amplifying TCR beta CDR3 regions. When the TCR CDR3 underwent first-round RT-PCR, the HTBI primer set was used. TCRdb recomputed calls from the multiplex PCR reads with MiXCR, one row per CDR3 protein. The table lists roughly 250,000 distinct CDR3 sequences, about 15% of them singletons, with 28% in the top ten. Input material: blood. These receptor sequences come from a young woman with Graves' ophthalmopathy.

In its sample, this clonotype was seen many times. This chain joins TRBV18 and TRBJ1-2; D not certain. With 3 bases removed from V and 1 base from J, the gap between germline ends came to 9 bases. Per germline, CDR1 KGHSH and CDR2 LQKENI. The CDR3 totals 14 residues. In nucleotides, the CDR3 is TGTGCCAGCTCACCTTTCACAGTTAACTATGGCTACACCTTC. Its translation is CASSPFTVNYGYTF.

This clonotype has a single count. The chain has TRBV7-6 and TRBJ2-3; D may be TRBD2 (5 bases). Between the trimmed V and J ends, which lost 0 bases and 9 bases, there was a span of 10 bases. This CDR3 has 13 residues. CDR1 is SGHVS and CDR2 is FNYEAQ in the germline V gene. The CDR3 loop reads CASSLASSSTQYF. The CDR3, as DNA: TGTGCCAGCAGCTTAGCTTCGTCTAGCACGCAGTATTTT.

There are many counts of this clonotype. The rearrangement links TRBV12-3 or TRBV12-4 to TRBJ2-1; TRBD2 is a possible D gene (6 bases). This CDR3 has 16 amino acids. The V and J ends lost 4 bases and 0 bases respectively, with 13 bases between them. This CDR3 is CASSSTFGSSYNEQFF. For the CDR3, the DNA is TGTGCCAGCAGTTCGACTTTCGGGAGCTCCTACAATGAGCAGTTCTTC.

This clonotype was detected only a few times. The chain carries TRBV5-8 and TRBJ2-5; tentatively, D is TRBD2 (5 bases). V was cut by 1 base and J by 5 bases, with 12 bases left in between. Germline loops: CDR1 SGHTS, CDR2 YDEGEE. The CDR3 has 14 residues. The CDR3 loop is CASSLNGISETQYF. The CDR3 DNA reads TGTGCCAGCAGCTTGAACGGGATTTCGGAGACCCAGTACTTC.

This clonotype was detected only a few times. The chain joins TRBV6-5 to TRBJ2-2; 7 bases match TRBD1. Looked up from germline, CDR1 is MNHEY and CDR2 is SVGAGI. V trimming: 2 bases; J trimming: 1 base; junction bases outside the gene matches: 4. The CDR3 is 16 residues long. The CDR3 protein is CASSYARGLNTGELFF. The CDR3 DNA follows: TGTGCCAGCAGTTACGCCAGGGGGTTGAACACCGGGGAGCTGTTTTTT.

This clonotype was seen repeatedly, ten times or more. The chain joins TRBV5-1 to TRBJ2-7; TRBD1 aligns across 9 bases. The trim removed 0 bases at V and 2 bases at J, leaving 3 bases unmatched. This CDR3 is 15 amino acids long. Germline loops: CDR1 SGHRS, CDR2 YFSETQ. The CDR3 DNA reads TGCGCCAGCAGCTTGGGAACAGGGGGCGCCTACGAGCAGTACTTC. This sequence encodes CASSLGTGGAYEQYF.

This sequence joins TRBV5-1 and TRBJ1-1, with a tentative D call TRBD1 (5 bases). Trimming took 3 bases from V and 11 from J, leaving 20 bases between them. The germline gives CDR1 SGHRS, CDR2 YFSETQ. CDR3 size: 14 residues. CDR3 protein: CASSWGGRSEGAFF. The DNA of the CDR3 is TGCGCCAGCAGCTGGGGGGGACGCTCCGAGGGGGCTTTCTTT.

Turning to this clonotype: A read error is likely, as this CDR3 ends without the conserved phenylalanine or tryptophan. The V gene is TRBV5-5, the J gene TRBJ1-2, with D unresolved. V was clipped by 0 bases and J by 1 base, with 4 bases between them. Per germline, CDR1 SGHKS and CDR2 YYEKEE (reference sequence). The CDR3 extends over 13 amino acids. The CDR3 loop reads CASSLDSNYGYTL. In nucleotides, the CDR3 is TGTGCCAGCAGCTTGGACAGTAACTATGGCTACACCCTC.

This clonotype has at least ten counts. The chain combines TRBV12-3 or TRBV12-4 with TRBJ1-5; D remains ambiguous. V lost 4 bases, J lost 1 base, and 20 bases lay in between. The CDR3 loop spans 18 amino acids. DNA for the CDR3: TGTGCCAGCAGTTCTTTGAGGGTGGTCCTTGGGAGCAATCAGCCCCAGCATTTT. This gives the protein CASSSLRVVLGSNQPQHF.

The rearrangement uses TRBV30 and TRBJ1-5; D unclear. The CDR3 length is 16 residues. Trimming took off 0 bases at V and 3 bases at J, with 15 bases between the two ends. Germline assignment: CDR1 GTSNPN and CDR2 SVGIG (reference sequence). CDR3 residues: CAWSVGGFGNNQPQHF. The CDR3, as DNA: TGTGCCTGGAGTGTCGGAGGGTTTGGCAACAATCAGCCCCAGCATTTT. The entire variable domain, with the rest obtained from reference TRBV30 and TRBJ1-5, is as follows: SQTIHQWPATLVQPVGSPLSLECTVEGTSNPNLYWYRQAAGRGLQLLFYSVGIGQISSEVPQNLSASRPQDRQFILSSKKLLLSDSGFYLCAWSVGGFGNNQPQHFGDGTRLSIL.

To note about this clonotype: A read error is possible here, since a much larger clone lies one base away. V is TRBV28 and J is TRBJ2-7; 14 positions agree with TRBD2. V lost 2 bases, J lost 5 bases, and 2 bases stayed unmatched. This CDR3 has 15 amino acids. CDR1 and CDR2 from the germline V gene are MDHEN and SYDVKM. DNA for the CDR3: TGTGCCAGCAGTTTAGTGACTAGCGGGGGGGACGAGCAGTACTTC. Its protein product is CASSLVTSGGDEQYF.

This clonotype was counted many times. This chain uses TRBV7-8 with TRBJ2-1; D is possibly TRBD1 (6 bases). This CDR3 contains 15 residues. The germline V and J ends were trimmed by 5 bases and 5 bases, with 16 bases remaining between them. Germline-derived CDR1 and CDR2 are SGHVS and FQNEAQ. CDR3: CASSTKPWTDNEQFF. CDR3 sequence (DNA): TGTGCCAGCAGCACCAAACCTTGGACAGACAATGAGCAGTTCTTC.

The chain carries TRBV19 and TRBJ2-3, with 9 bases identical to TRBD2. V dropped 4 bases and J dropped 3; count of bases not matched to a gene: 8. Germline V lookup: CDR1 LNHDA, CDR2 SQIVND (reference sequence). The CDR3 spans 16 residues. CDR3 sequence reads: CASSTLAGGATDTQYF. The CDR3 DNA reads as TGTGCCAGTAGTACACTAGCGGGCGGAGCTACAGATACGCAGTATTTT.

In the case of this clonotype: Its ends do not fully match the called genes, so a read error is possible. The V gene is TRBV7-4, the J gene TRBJ2-1; TRBD2 matches at 9 bases. The CDR3 contains 15 residues. CDR1 is SGHVT, CDR2 SQSDAQ, per germline. The CDR3 is CASSPIAGVDNEQFF. The DNA for the CDR3 is TGCGCCAGCAGCCCTATAGCGGGAGTCGACAATGAGCAGTTCTTC.

This clonotype has a single count. The genes are TRBV29-1 and TRBJ2-1; 15 nucleotides align to TRBD2. The V segment lost 6 bases and the J segment 4 bases; nucleotides outside the gene matches: 13. The CDR3 totals 18 residues. Germline V gives CDR1 SQVTM, CDR2 ANQGSEA. The CDR3 DNA reads TGCAGCGTCTCCTACCCCGGGACTAGCGGGAGGCGTTACAATGAGCAGTTCTTC. It yields the protein CSVSYPGTSGRRYNEQFF.

There are many counts of this clonotype. This chain uses TRBV27 with TRBJ2-7; 9 bases line up with TRBD2. This CDR3 region has 16 residues. Germline assignment: CDR1 MNHEY and CDR2 SMNVEV (reference sequence). J gave up 0 bases and V 2 bases, and 5 bases lay outside the gene matches. CDR3 nucleotide sequence: TGTGCCAGCAGTTTAAGGCTAGCGGGGAGCTCCTACGAGCAGTACTTC. Amino acid sequence: CASSLRLAGSSYEQYF.

This clonotype has ten or more counts. The rearrangement uses TRBV11-3 and TRBJ2-3; 7 nucleotides match TRBD2. The junction had 12 bases not matched to a gene; V was cut back by 3 bases and J by 6 bases. Germline CDR1 and CDR2: SGHNT and YENEEA. CDR3 size: 16 residues. For the CDR3, the DNA is TGTGCCAGCAGCTTCGTCCTCAGCGGGGTTAAGGATACGCAGTATTTT. Translation: CASSFVLSGVKDTQYF.

In its sample, this clonotype was seen many times. This chain joins TRBV2 and TRBJ2-1; D is undetermined. Trimming pared 6 bases from V and 6 bases from J, leaving 12 bases between. The CDR3 sequence is 13 residues long. The V gene's germline CDR1 is SNHLY and CDR2 FYNNEI. In DNA, the CDR3 is TGTGCCAGCAGGTGGCGAGCGCCCAATGAGCAGTTCTTC. Translated, it gives CASRWRAPNEQFF. Looking up the rest from reference TRBV2 and TRBJ2-1 gives the full variable domain: EPEVTQTPSHQVTQMGQEVILRCVPISNHLYFYWYRQILGQKVEFLVSFYNNEISEKSEIFDDQFSVERPDGSNFTLKIRSTKLEDSAMYFCASRWRAPNEQFFGPGTRLTVL.

This clonotype was seen ten or more times. The V call is TRBV20-1, the J call TRBJ2-5; the match to TRBD2 covers 9 bases. Germline-derived CDR1 and CDR2 are DFQATT and SNEGSKA (reference sequence). The CDR3 runs to 14 residues. V shed 3 bases, J shed 5 bases, and the junction held 7 bases outside the gene matches. The CDR3: CSASKAGGRETQYF. The CDR3 bases are TGCAGTGCTAGCAAAGCGGGAGGCCGGGAGACCCAGTACTTC.

Details on this clonotype: This may come from a read error, since a much larger clone is one base off. The final CDR3 position lacks the conserved phenylalanine or tryptophan, pointing to a likely read error. The V and J genes are TRBV20-1 and TRBJ2-5; D gene unclear. Trimming took 7 bases from V and 1 from J, leaving 10 bases between them. The CDR3 consists of 12 residues. The germline V gene encodes CDR1 DFQATT and CDR2 SNEGSKA (reference sequence). The CDR3 bases are TGCAGTGTCGGTGGGATCCAAGAGACCCAGTACCTC. Its translation is CSVGGIQETQYL.